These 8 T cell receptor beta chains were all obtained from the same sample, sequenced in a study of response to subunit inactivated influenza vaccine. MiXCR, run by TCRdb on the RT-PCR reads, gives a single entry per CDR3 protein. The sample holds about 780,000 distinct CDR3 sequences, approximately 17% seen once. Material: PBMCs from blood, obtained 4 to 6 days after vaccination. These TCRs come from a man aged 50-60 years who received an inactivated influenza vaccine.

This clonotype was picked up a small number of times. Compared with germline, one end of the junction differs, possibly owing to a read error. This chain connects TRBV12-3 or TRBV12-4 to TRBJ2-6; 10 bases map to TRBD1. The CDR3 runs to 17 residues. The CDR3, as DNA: TGTGTCAGCAGTCCGGGACAGGGGAATCCTGGGGCCAACGTCCTGACTTTC. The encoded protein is CVSSPGQGNPGANVLTF.

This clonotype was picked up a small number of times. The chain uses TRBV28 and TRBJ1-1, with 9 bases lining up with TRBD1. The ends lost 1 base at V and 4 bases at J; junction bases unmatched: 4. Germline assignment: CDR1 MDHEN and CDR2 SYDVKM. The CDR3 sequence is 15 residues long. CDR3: CASSLSGQGGTEAFF. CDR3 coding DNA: TGTGCCAGCAGTTTATCGGGACAGGGCGGCACTGAAGCTTTCTTT.

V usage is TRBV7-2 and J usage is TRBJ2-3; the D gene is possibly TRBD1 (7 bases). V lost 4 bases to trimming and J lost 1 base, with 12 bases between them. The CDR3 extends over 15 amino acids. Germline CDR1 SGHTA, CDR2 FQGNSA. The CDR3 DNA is TGTGCCAGCAGCTACCAGGGGGGCGGCACAGATACGCAGTATTTT. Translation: CASSYQGGGTDTQYF.

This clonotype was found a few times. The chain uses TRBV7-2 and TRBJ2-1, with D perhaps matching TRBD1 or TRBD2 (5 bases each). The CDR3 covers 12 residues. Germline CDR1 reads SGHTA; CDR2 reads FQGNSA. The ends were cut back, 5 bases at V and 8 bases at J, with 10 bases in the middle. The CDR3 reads CASSPWGYEQFF. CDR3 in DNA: TGTGCCAGCAGCCCGTGGGGGTATGAGCAGTTCTTC. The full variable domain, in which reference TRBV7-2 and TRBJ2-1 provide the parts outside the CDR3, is GAGVSQSPSNKVTEKGKDVELRCDPISGHTALYWYRQSLGQGLEFLIYFQGNSAPDKSGLPSDRFSAERTGGSVSTLTIQRTQQEDSAVYLCASSPWGYEQFFGPGTRLTVL.

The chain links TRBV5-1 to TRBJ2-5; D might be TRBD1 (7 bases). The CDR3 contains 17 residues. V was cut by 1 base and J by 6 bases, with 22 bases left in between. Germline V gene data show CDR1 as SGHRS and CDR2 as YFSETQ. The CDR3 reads CASSLNPAGGMAQTQYF. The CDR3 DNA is TGCGCCAGCAGCTTGAATCCGGCAGGGGGGATGGCACAGACCCAGTACTTC.

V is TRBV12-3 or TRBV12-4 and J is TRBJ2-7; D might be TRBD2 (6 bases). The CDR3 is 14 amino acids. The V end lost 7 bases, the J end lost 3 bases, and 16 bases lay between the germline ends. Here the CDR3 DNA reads TGTGCCAGCACCCTGGGGGGTAGCGTCTACGAGCAGTACTTC. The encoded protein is CASTLGGSVYEQYF.

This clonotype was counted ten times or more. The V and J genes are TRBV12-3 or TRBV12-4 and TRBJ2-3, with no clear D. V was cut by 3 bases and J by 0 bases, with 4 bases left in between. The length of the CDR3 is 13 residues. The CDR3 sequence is CASSFGSTDTQYF. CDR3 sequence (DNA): TGTGCCAGCAGTTTTGGCAGCACAGATACGCAGTATTTT.

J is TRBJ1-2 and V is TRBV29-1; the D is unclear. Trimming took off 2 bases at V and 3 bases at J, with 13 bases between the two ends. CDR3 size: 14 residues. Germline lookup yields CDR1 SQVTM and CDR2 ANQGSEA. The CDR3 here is CSVERSYGDYGYTF. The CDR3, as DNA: TGCAGCGTTGAAAGGTCGTACGGGGACTATGGCTACACCTTC.